The 25 T cell receptor beta chains listed next were all sequenced from one sample in a study of T cells in Graves' hyperthyroidism and ophthalmopathy (dated by TCRdb to between 2018 and 2020). The library was built by means of multiplex PCR. These reads were obtained on an Illumina HiSeq 2000. Amplification of TCR beta CDR3 regions was carried out from RNA transcripts. The first round of RT-PCR for the TCR CDR3 was performed with the HTBI primer set and the Qiagen OneStep RT-PCR kit. TCRdb trimmed public reads at Q25 via fastp, called clones via MiXCR and kept in-frame beta chains. Each entry merges the rows of one CDR3 protein and shows their most common DNA and genes. The sample includes about 510,000 distinct CDR3 sequences, with 46% observed a single time. About 40% of the sample goes to the ten largest clones. The sample comprised peripheral blood or thyroid tissue (not recorded which). The receptor source for this set is an adult woman with Graves' disease, either hyperthyroidism or ophthalmopathy (not recorded which).

This clonotype was observed a few times. The chain joins TRBV27 to TRBJ1-1, with D possibly TRBD1 on 5 matching bases. Germline CDR1 MNHEY, CDR2 SMNVEV (reference sequence). Trimming shortened V by 2 bases and J by 7 bases, and 14 bases separated the two germline ends. The CDR3 is made up of 14 amino acids. CDR3: CASSLELGAVEAFF. DNA for the CDR3: TGTGCCAGCAGTTTAGAATTAGGGGCAGTTGAAGCTTTCTTT.

This clonotype was observed at least ten times. V is TRBV6-5 and J is TRBJ1-2; D may be TRBD1 (5 bases). Germline V gene sequence: CDR1 MNHEY, CDR2 SVGAGI. V dropped 0 bases and J dropped 6 bases, with 8 bases sitting between them. The CDR3 has 13 amino acids. In DNA form, the CDR3 reads TGTGCCAGCAGTTACTCGACAGAAAATGGCTACACCTTC. Residues: CASSYSTENGYTF.

This clonotype was observed a handful of times. The J gene is TRBJ2-2, the V gene TRBV9; D ambiguous. With 3 bases removed from V and 0 bases from J, the gap between germline ends came to 6 bases. The germline gives CDR1 SGDLS, CDR2 YYNGEE. The CDR3 has 14 residues. The CDR3 reads CASSGITNTGELFF. The CDR3 region has the DNA TGTGCCAGCAGCGGGATCACGAACACCGGGGAGCTGTTTTTT.

The genes are TRBV20-1 and TRBJ1-5; unclear D gene. Germline V gene lookup returns CDR1 DFQATT and CDR2 SNEGSKA (reference sequence). V gave up 1 base and J gave up 4 bases, with 8 bases separating them. The CDR3 has 13 residues. The DNA of the CDR3 is TGCAGTGCTAGAGTGTTCAGAAATCAGCCCCAGCATTTT. Translation: CSARVFRNQPQHF.

This clonotype was counted a single time. The rearrangement uses TRBV5-1 and TRBJ2-1; 9 bases align to TRBD1. The germline gives CDR1 SGHRS, CDR2 YFSETQ. J was trimmed by 7 bases and V by 4 bases; bases with no gene match: 9. The CDR3 totals 15 residues. The CDR3 reads CASSTGQGYGNEQFF. The DNA for the CDR3 is TGCGCCAGCAGCACGGGACAGGGATATGGGAATGAGCAGTTCTTC.

J is TRBJ1-6 and V is TRBV5-1; 9 positions agree with TRBD1. V shed 7 bases, J shed 6 bases, and the junction held 8 bases outside the gene matches. The germline gives CDR1 SGHRS, CDR2 YFSETQ. The length of the CDR3 is 15 residues. CDR3 amino acids: CASSAGTGSNSPLHF. In DNA form, the CDR3 reads TGCGCCAGCTCCGCCGGGACAGGGAGTAATTCACCCCTCCACTTT.

This clonotype was counted ten times or more. The chain carries TRBV6-1 and TRBJ1-2; 12 bases are a match to TRBD1. From germline, CDR1 is MNHNS and CDR2 SASEGT. V shed 4 bases, J shed 6 bases, and the junction held 3 bases outside the gene matches. The CDR3 has 14 residues. The CDR3 spells CASSARDRGHGYTF. DNA for the CDR3: TGTGCCAGCAGTGCCCGGGACAGGGGGCATGGCTACACCTTC.

Points on this clonotype: A junction end diverges from the germline sequence, so it may reflect a read error. The chain employs TRBV20-1 and TRBJ2-7; D gene uncertain. CDR3 length equals 11 residues. Looked up from germline, CDR1 is DFQATT and CDR2 is SNEGSKA (reference sequence). CDR3 sequence: CSAHSDYERYF. CDR3 in DNA: TGCAGTGCTCACAGCGATTACGAGCGGTACTTC.

This clonotype was found a few times. This chain connects TRBV15 to TRBJ1-5; TRBD1 is a possible D gene (6 bases). CDR3 length: 13 residues. The V end lost 7 bases, the J end lost 3 bases, and 10 bases lay between the germline ends. Germline-derived CDR1 and CDR2 are LNHNV and YYDKDF (reference sequence). The CDR3 region is CATMEGDNQPQHF. The CDR3 DNA is TGTGCCACCATGGAGGGGGACAATCAGCCCCAGCATTTT. The full variable domain, with the rest looked up from reference TRBV15 and TRBJ1-5, is DAMVIQNPRYQVTQFGKPVTLSCSQTLNHNVMYWYQQKSSQAPKLLFHYYDKDFNNEADTPDNFQSRRPNTSFCFLDIRSPGLGDTAMYLCATMEGDNQPQHFGDGTRLSIL.

This rearrangement joins TRBV28 to TRBJ2-2; D possibly matches TRBD1 or TRBD2 (5 bases each). Germline V gene lookup returns CDR1 MDHEN and CDR2 SYDVKM. V was shortened by 8 bases and J by 0 bases, with 7 bases between the two germline ends. The CDR3 totals 13 residues. CDR3 in amino acids: CASWGPNTGELFF. The CDR3 nucleotides read TGTGCCAGCTGGGGACCGAACACCGGGGAGCTGTTTTTT.

The V call is TRBV10-3, the J call TRBJ1-3, with D unresolved. This CDR3 has 12 residues. The V end was cut by 10 bases, the J end by 0 bases, with 7 bases between. The V gene's germline CDR1 is ENHRY and CDR2 SYGVKD. The CDR3 region has the DNA TGTGCCACCTACCACTCTGGAAACACCATATATTTT. This codes for CATYHSGNTIYF.

The gene calls are TRBV20-1 and TRBJ2-2; D might be TRBD2 (5 bases). This CDR3 is 13 amino acids long. Germline V gene lookup returns CDR1 DFQATT and CDR2 SNEGSKA (reference sequence). The germline V and J ends were trimmed by 1 base and 7 bases, with 10 bases remaining between them. The CDR3 DNA reads as TGCAGTGCTAGAGTGGGAGACTTCGGGGAGCTGTTTTTT. It is translated as CSARVGDFGELFF.

As for this clonotype: Given a much more abundant clone one base away, this may be a read error. This rearrangement joins TRBV4-3 to TRBJ1-2, with D possibly matching TRBD1 (6 bases). This CDR3 contains 18 residues. CDR1 is LGHNA and CDR2 is YSLEER in the germline V gene. This chain's CDR3 is CASSQDLTGSISNCGYTF. CDR3 in DNA: TGCGCCAGCAGCCAAGATCTAACAGGGAGTATTTCTAACTGTGGCTACACCTTC.

This clonotype was detected only a few times. The chain combines TRBV14 with TRBJ1-1; D gene ambiguous. V dropped 4 bases and J dropped 4 bases, with 13 bases sitting between them. Germline values: CDR1 SGHDN, CDR2 FVKESK. The CDR3 is made up of 14 amino acids. Here the CDR3 DNA reads TGTGCCAGCAGCCTAGCATCTGTGGGCACTGAAGCTTTCTTT. Its protein is CASSLASVGTEAFF. The variable domain in full, completed from reference TRBV14 and TRBJ1-1, reads EAGVTQFPSHSVIEKGQTVTLRCDPISGHDNLYWYRRVMGKEIKFLLHFVKESKQDESGMPNNRFLAERTGGTYSTLKVQPAELEDSGVYFCASSLASVGTEAFFGQGTRLTVV.

Ten or more counts support this clonotype. The CDR3 region is CATSDSGWEETQYF. CDR3 bases: TGTGCCACCAGTGACAGTGGTTGGGAAGAGACCCAGTACTTC. V is TRBV24-1 and J is TRBJ2-5; D is unclear. The CDR3 consists of 14 residues. From germline, CDR1 is KGHDR and CDR2 SFDVKD. V dropped 4 bases and J dropped 3 bases, with 11 bases sitting between them.

This clonotype was counted a few times. J is TRBJ1-2 and V is TRBV2, with TRBD1 matching 7 bases. The CDR3 has 13 amino acids. The J segment lost 8 bases and the V segment lost 5 bases, leaving 8 bases of the junction unmatched. Germline CDR1 SNHLY, CDR2 FYNNEI. The CDR3 loop is CASSRQPGGGYTF. The CDR3, as DNA: TGTGCCAGCAGTCGGCAGCCAGGGGGAGGCTACACCTTC. Drawing the rest from reference TRBV2 and TRBJ1-2, the complete variable domain is EPEVTQTPSHQVTQMGQEVILRCVPISNHLYFYWYRQILGQKVEFLVSFYNNEISEKSEIFDDQFSVERPDGSNFTLKIRSTKLEDSAMYFCASSRQPGGGYTFGSGTRLTVV.

The chain employs TRBV7-3 and TRBJ2-3; the match to TRBD1 covers 8 bases. This CDR3 contains 14 residues. The germline CDR1 and CDR2 sequences are SGHTA and FQGTGA. V lost 5 bases, J lost 4 bases, and 5 bases stayed unmatched. The CDR3 DNA reads TGTGCCAGCAGCCGCCAGGGGGCCGCAGATACGCAGTATTTT. Translating gives CASSRQGAADTQYF.

This clonotype occurred a few times. V and J are TRBV25-1 and TRBJ1-6, with D unclear. V lost 2 bases, J lost 6 bases, and 8 bases lay in between. This CDR3 has 14 amino acids. Germline lookup yields CDR1 MGHDK and CDR2 SYGVNS. The CDR3: CASSELGSNSPLHF. Written as DNA, the CDR3 is TGTGCCAGCAGTGAACTTGGCAGTAATTCACCCCTCCACTTT.

This clonotype was seen ten or more times. The rearrangement links TRBV20-1 to TRBJ2-6; D possibly corresponds to TRBD1 (6 bases). V dropped 5 bases and J dropped 0 bases, with 14 bases sitting between them. The CDR3 extends over 16 amino acids. Per germline, CDR1 DFQATT and CDR2 SNEGSKA (reference sequence). The CDR3 is CSAARDTSSGANVLTF. DNA for the CDR3: TGCAGTGCTGCCCGGGACACCTCCTCTGGGGCCAACGTCCTGACTTTC.

This clonotype has a handful of counts. The chain uses TRBV7-6 and TRBJ1-4, with 12 bases that match TRBD1. CDR3 length: 16 residues. V gave up 5 bases and J gave up 11 bases; unmatched junction bases: 12. Germline lookup yields CDR1 SGHVS and CDR2 FNYEAQ. The CDR3 DNA follows: TGTGCCAGCAGCAGAGACCAGGGACAGGGGGCGTGGAAACTGTTTTTT. Residues: CASSRDQGQGAWKLFF. Full variable domain (remainder filled in from reference TRBV7-6 and TRBJ1-4): GAGVSQSPRYKVTKRGQDVALRCDPISGHVSLYWYRQALGQGPEFLTYFNYEAQQDKSGLPNDRFSAERPEGSISTLTIQRTEQRDSAMYRCASSRDQGQGAWKLFFGSGTQLSVL.

Of note for this clonotype: A junction boundary mismatches the germline segment, possibly from a read error. This rearrangement joins TRBV20-1 to TRBJ2-5, with TRBD1 as a possible D gene (6 bases). Germline CDR1 is DFQATT and CDR2 is SNEGSKA (reference sequence). There are 10 residues in the CDR3. CDR3 sequence: CSARDNEQLF. CDR3 sequence (DNA): TGCAGTGCACGGGACAATGAGCAGCTCTTC.

This clonotype has a handful of counts. The chain carries TRBV25-1 and TRBJ1-2; no definite D call. Germline V gives CDR1 MGHDK, CDR2 SYGVNS. The CDR3 runs to 13 residues. The ends were cut back, 0 bases at V and 7 bases at J, with 9 bases in the middle. The CDR3 DNA is TGTGCCAGCAGTGAATATCCCGGGAGTGGCTACACCTTC. Translated: CASSEYPGSGYTF.

This clonotype was detected once. The CDR3 region has the DNA TGTGCCACCAGCAAGCAGGGGAACTATGGCTACACCTTC. Its translation: CATSKQGNYGYTF. V and J are TRBV15 and TRBJ1-2; possible D gene TRBD1, 6 bases. This CDR3 spans 13 amino acids. Germline loops: CDR1 LNHNV, CDR2 YYDKDF (reference sequence). V dropped 4 bases and J dropped 2 bases, with 8 bases sitting between them. The variable domain in full, completed from reference TRBV15 and TRBJ1-2, reads DAMVIQNPRYQVTQFGKPVTLSCSQTLNHNVMYWYQQKSSQAPKLLFHYYDKDFNNEADTPDNFQSRRPNTSFCFLDIRSPGLGDTAMYLCATSKQGNYGYTFGSGTRLTVV.

This clonotype occurred a few times. The chain joins TRBV29-1 to TRBJ1-2; D might be TRBD1 (6 bases). Trimming shortened V by 5 bases and J by 6 bases, and 13 bases separated the two germline ends. The CDR3 runs 12 residues. The germline V gene encodes CDR1 SQVTM and CDR2 ANQGSEA. CDR3 loop: CSVSRGADGYTF. CDR3 DNA: TGCAGCGTTTCCAGGGGCGCCGATGGCTACACCTTC.

This clonotype was counted at least ten times. The chain is built from TRBV29-1 and TRBJ1-1; D uncertain. Trimming pared 5 bases from V and 1 base from J, leaving 5 bases between. The CDR3 extends over 11 amino acids. Germline-derived CDR1 and CDR2 are SQVTM and ANQGSEA. The CDR3 loop reads CSVRGNTEAFF. The CDR3 coding sequence is TGCAGCGTTAGAGGGAACACTGAAGCTTTCTTT.